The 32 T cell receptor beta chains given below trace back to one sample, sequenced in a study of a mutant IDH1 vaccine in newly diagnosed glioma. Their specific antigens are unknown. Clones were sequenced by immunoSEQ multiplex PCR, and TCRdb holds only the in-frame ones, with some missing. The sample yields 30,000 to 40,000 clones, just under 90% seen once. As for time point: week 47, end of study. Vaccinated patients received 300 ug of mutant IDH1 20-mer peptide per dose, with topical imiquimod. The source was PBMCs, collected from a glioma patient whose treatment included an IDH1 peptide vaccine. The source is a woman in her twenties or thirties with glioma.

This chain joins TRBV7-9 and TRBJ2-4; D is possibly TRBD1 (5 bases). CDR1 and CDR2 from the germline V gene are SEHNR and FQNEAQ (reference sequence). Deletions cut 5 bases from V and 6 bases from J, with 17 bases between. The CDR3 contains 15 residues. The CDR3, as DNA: TGTGCCAGCAGCCTGCCCCAGGGTTCGGGAAACATTCAGTACTTC. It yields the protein CASSLPQGSGNIQYF.

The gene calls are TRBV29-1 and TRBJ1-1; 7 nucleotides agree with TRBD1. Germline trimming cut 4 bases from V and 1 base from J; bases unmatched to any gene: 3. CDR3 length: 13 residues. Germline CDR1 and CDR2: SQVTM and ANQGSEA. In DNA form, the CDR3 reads TGCAGCGTTGGAAGGACAGGGAACACTGAAGCTTTCTTT. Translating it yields CSVGRTGNTEAFF. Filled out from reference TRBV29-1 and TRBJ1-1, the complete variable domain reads SAVISQKPSRDICQRGTSLTIQCQVDSQVTMMFWYRQQPGQSLTLIATANQGSEATYESGFVIDKFPISRPNLTFSTLTVSNMSPEDSSIYLCSVGRTGNTEAFFGQGTRLTVV.

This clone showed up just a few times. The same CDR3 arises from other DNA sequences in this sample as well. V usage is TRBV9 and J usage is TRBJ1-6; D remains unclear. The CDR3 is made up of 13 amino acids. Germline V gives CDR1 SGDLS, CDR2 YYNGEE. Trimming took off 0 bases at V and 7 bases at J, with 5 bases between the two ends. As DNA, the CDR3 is TGTGCCAGCAGCGTAGTTGGAAATTCACCCCTCCACTTT. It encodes CASSVVGNSPLHF.

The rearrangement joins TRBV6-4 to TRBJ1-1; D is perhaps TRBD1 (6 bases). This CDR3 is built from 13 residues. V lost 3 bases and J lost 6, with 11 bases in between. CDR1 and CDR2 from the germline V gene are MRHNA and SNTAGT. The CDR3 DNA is TGTGCCAGCAGTGAAATACAGGGCGCTGAAGCTTTCTTT. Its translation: CASSEIQGAEAFF.

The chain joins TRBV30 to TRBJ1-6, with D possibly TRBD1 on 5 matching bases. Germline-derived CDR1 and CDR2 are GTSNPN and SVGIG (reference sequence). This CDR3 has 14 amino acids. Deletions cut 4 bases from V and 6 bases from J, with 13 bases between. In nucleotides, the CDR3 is TGTGCCTGGACGTTAGGGGTACTTAATTCACCCCTCCACTTT. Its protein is CAWTLGVLNSPLHF.

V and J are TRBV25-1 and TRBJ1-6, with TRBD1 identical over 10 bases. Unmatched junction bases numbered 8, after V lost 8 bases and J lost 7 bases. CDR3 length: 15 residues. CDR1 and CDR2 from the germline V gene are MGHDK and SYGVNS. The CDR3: CASVGSTGGNSPLHF. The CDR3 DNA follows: TGTGCCAGCGTCGGTTCGACAGGGGGCAATTCACCCCTCCACTTT.

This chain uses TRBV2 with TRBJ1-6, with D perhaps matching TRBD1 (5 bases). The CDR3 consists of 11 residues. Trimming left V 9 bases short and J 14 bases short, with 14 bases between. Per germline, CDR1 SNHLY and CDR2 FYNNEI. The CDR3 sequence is CASRTQVALHF. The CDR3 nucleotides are TGTGCCAGTCGGACACAGGTGGCCCTCCACTTT.

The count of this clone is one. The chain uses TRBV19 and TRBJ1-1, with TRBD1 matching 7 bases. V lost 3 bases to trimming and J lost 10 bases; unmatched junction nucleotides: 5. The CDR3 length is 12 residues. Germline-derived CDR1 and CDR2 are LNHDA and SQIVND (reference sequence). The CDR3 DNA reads TGTGCCAGTAGTATTTATCGGGACAGAGCTTTCTTT. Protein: CASSIYRDRAFF.

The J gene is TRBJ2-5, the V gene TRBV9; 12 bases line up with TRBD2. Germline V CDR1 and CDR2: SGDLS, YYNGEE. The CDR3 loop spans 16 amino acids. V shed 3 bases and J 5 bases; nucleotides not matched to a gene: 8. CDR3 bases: TGTGCCAGCAGCGCGAAACTAGCGGGGGGCCGGGAGACCCAGTACTTC. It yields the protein CASSAKLAGGRETQYF.

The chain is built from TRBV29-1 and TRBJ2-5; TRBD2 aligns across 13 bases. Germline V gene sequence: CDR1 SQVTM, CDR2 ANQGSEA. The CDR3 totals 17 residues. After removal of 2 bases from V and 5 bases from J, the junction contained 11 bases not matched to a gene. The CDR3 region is CSVEPGTSGAYRETQYF. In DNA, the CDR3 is TGCAGCGTTGAACCAGGGACTAGCGGGGCCTACCGGGAGACCCAGTACTTC.

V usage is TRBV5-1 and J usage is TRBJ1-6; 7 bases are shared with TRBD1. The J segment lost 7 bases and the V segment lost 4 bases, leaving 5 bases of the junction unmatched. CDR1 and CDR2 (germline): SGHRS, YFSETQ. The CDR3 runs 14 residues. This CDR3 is CASSRGQENSPLHF. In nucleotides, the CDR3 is TGCGCCAGCAGCCGCGGACAGGAAAATTCACCCCTCCACTTT.

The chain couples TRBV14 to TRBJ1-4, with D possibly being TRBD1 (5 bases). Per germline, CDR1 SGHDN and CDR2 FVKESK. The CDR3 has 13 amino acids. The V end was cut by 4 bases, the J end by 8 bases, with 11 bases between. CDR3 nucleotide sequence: TGTGCCAGCAGCCTCAGGGCGCGGGAAAAACTGTTTTTT. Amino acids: CASSLRAREKLFF.

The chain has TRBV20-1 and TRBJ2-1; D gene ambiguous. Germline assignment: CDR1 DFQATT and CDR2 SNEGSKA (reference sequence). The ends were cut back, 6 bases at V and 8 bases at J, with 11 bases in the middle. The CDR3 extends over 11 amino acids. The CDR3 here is CSATLRDEQFF. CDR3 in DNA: TGCAGTGCCACTTTACGGGATGAGCAGTTCTTC.

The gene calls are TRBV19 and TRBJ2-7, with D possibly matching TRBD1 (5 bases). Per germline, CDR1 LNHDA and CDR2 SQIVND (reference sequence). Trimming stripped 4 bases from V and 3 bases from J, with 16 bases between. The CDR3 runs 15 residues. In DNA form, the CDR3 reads TGTGCCAGTAGTAAGGCTTTTTCAGGACACTACGAGCAGTACTTC. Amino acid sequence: CASSKAFSGHYEQYF.

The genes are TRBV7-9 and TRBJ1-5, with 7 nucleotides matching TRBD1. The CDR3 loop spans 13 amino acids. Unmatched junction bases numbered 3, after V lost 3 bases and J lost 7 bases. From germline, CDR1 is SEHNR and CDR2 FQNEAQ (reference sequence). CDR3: CASSFAGGQPQHF. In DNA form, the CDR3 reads TGTGCCAGCAGCTTTGCAGGGGGGCAGCCCCAGCATTTT.

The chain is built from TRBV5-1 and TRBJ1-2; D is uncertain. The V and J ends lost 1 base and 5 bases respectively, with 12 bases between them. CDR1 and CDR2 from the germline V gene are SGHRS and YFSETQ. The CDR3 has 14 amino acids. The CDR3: CASSLFQAGYGYTF. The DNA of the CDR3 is TGCGCCAGCAGCTTGTTCCAGGCGGGGTATGGCTACACCTTC.

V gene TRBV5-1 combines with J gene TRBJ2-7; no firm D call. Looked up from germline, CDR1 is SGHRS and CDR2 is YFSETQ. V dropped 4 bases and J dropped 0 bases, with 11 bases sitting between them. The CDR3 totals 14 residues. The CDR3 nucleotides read TGCGCCAGCAGCCTCGGCGTTGACTCCTACGAGCAGTACTTC. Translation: CASSLGVDSYEQYF. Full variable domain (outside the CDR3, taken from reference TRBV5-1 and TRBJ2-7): KAGVTQTPRYLIKTRGQQVTLSCSPISGHRSVSWYQQTPGQGLQFLFEYFSETQRNKGNFPGRFSGRQFSNSRSEMNVSTLELGDSALYLCASSLGVDSYEQYFGPGTRLTVT.

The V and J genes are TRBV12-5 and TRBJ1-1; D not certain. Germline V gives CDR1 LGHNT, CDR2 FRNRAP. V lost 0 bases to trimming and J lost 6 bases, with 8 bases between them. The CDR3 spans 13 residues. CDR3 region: CASGLVLRSEAFF. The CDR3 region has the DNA TGTGCTAGTGGTTTGGTACTCAGGTCTGAAGCTTTCTTT.

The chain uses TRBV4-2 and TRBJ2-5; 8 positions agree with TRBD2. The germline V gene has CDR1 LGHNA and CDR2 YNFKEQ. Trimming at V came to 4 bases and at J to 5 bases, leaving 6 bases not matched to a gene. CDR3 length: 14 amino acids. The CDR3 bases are TGTGCCAGCAGCCCGGGGCGGGGGGATGAGACCCAGTACTTC. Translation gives CASSPGRGDETQYF.

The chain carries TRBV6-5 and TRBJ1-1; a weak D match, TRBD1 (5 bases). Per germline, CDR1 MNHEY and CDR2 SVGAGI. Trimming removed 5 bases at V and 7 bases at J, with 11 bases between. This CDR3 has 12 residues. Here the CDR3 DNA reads TGTGCCAGCAGTCCCGGGGGGGATGAAGCTTTCTTT. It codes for CASSPGGDEAFF.

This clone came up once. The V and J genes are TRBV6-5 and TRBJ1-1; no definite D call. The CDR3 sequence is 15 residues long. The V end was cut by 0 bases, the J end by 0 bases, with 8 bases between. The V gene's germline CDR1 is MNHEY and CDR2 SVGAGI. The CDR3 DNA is TGTGCCAGCAGTTACTCGCAGGCGATGAACACTGAAGCTTTCTTT. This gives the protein CASSYSQAMNTEAFF.

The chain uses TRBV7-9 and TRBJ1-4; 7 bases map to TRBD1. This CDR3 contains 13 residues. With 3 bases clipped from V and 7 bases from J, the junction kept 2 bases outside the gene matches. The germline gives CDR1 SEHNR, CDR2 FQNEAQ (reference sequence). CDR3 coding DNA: TGTGCCAGCAGCTTGGCAGGGGGTGAAAAACTGTTTTTT. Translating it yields CASSLAGGEKLFF.

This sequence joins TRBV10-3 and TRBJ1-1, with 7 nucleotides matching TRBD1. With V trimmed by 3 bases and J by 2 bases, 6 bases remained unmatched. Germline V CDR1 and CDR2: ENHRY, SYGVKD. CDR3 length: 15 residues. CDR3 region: CAISEGDSLNTEAFF. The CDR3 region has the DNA TGTGCCATCAGTGAAGGGGACAGCTTAAACACTGAAGCTTTCTTT.

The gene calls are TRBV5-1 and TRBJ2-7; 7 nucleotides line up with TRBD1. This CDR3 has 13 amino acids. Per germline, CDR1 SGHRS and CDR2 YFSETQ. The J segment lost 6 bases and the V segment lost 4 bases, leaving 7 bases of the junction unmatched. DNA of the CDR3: TGCGCCAGCAGCGTCAGACAGGGTACCGAGCAGTACTTC. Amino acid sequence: CASSVRQGTEQYF.

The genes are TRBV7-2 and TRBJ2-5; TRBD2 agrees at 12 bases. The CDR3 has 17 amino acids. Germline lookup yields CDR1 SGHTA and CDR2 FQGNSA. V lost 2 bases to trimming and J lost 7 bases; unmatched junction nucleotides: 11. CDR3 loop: CASSLPSGGERPWTQYF. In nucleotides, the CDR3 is TGTGCCAGCAGCTTACCTAGCGGGGGGGAACGGCCCTGGACCCAGTACTTC.

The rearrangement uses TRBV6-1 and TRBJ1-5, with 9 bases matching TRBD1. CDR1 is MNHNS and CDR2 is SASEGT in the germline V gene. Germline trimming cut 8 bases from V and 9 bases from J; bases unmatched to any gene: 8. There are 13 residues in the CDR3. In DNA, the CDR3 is TGTGCCAGCGGGGGACAGGGCGTAGGGCCCCAGCATTTT. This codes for CASGGQGVGPQHF.

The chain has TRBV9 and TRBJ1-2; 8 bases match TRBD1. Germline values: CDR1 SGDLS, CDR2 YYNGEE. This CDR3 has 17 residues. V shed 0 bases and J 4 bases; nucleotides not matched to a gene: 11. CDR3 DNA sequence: TGTGCCAGCAGCGTAGATAGGGACAGGACGTCCATCTATGGCTACACCTTC. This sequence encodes CASSVDRDRTSIYGYTF. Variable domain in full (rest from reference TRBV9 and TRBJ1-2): DSGVTQTPKHLITATGQRVTLRCSPRSGDLSVYWYQQSLDQGLQFLIQYYNGEERAKGNILERFSAQQFPDLHSELNLSSLELGDSALYFCASSVDRDRTSIYGYTFGSGTRLTVV.

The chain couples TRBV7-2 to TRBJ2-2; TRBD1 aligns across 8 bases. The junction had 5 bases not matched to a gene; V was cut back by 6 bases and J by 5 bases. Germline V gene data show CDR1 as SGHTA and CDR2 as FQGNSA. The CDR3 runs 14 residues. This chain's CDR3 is CASSYRGLTGELFF. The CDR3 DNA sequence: TGTGCCAGCAGTTACAGGGGGTTGACCGGGGAGCTGTTTTTT.

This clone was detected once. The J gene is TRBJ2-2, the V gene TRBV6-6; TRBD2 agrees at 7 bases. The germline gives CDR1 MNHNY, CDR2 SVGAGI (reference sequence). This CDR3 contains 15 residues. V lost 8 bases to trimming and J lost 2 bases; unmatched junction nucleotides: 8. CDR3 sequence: CASRGDGKNTGELFF. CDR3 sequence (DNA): TGTGCCAGCCGGGGGGACGGGAAAAACACCGGGGAGCTGTTTTTT.

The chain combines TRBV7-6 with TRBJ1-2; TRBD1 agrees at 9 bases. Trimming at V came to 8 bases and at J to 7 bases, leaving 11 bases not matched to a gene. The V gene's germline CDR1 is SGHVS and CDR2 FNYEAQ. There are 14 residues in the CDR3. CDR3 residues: CASCCAGTGTGYTF. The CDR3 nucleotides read TGTGCCAGCTGTTGTGCCGGGACAGGGACTGGCTACACCTTC.

CDR3 loop: CASSIVAGVDEKLFF. CDR3 sequence (DNA): TGTGCCAGTAGTATAGTCGCAGGGGTCGATGAAAAACTGTTTTTT. The chain carries TRBV19 and TRBJ1-4; D might be TRBD1 (6 bases). The CDR3 sequence is 15 residues long. The V end was cut by 1 base, the J end by 6 bases, with 12 bases between. Germline V lookup: CDR1 LNHDA, CDR2 SQIVND (reference sequence).

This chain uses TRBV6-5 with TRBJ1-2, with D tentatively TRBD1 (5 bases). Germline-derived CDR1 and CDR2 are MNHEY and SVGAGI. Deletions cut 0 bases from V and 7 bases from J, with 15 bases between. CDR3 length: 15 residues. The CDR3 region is CASSYSKSGQGGYTF. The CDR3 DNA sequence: TGTGCCAGCAGTTACTCGAAATCGGGGCAGGGTGGCTACACCTTC.